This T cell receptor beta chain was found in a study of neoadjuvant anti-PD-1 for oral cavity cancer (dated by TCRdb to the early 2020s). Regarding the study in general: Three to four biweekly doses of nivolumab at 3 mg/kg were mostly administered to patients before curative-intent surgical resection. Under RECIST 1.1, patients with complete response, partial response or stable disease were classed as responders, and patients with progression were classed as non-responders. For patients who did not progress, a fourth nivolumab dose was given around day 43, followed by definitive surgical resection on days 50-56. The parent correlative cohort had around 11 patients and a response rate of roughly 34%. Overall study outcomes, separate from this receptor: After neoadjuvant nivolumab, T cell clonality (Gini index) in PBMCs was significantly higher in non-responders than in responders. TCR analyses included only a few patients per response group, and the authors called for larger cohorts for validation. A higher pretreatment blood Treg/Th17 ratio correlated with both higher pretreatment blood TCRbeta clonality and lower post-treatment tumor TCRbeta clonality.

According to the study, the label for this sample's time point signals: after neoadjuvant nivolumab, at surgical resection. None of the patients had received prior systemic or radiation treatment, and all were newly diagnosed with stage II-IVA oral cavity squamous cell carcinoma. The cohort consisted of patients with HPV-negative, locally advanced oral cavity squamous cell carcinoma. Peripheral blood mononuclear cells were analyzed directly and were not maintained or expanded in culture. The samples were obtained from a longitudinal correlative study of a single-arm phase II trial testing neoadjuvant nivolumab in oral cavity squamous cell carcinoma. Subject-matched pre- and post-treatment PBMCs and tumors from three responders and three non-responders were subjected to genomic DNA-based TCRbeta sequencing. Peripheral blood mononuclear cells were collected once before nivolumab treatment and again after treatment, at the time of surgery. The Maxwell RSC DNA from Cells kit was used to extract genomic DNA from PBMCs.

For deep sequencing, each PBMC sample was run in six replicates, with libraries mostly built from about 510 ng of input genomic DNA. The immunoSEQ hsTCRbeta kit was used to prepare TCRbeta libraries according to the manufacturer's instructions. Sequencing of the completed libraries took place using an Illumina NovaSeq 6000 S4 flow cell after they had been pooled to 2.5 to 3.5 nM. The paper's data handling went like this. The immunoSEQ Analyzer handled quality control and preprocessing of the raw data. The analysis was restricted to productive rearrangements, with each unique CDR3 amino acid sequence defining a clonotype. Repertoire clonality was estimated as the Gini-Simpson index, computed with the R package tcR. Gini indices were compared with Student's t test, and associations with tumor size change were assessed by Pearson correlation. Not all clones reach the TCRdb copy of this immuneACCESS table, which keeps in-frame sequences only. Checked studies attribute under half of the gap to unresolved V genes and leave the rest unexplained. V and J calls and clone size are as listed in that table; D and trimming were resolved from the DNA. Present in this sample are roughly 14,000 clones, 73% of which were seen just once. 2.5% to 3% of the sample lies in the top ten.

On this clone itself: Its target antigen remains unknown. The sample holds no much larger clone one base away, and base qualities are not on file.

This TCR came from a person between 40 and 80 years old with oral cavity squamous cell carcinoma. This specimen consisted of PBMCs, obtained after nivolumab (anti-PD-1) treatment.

The sequenced DNA: TGTGCCAGCAGCGAATTAGGTAATTCCTACGAGCAGTACTTC. Its coded protein is CASSELGNSYEQYF. This chain joins TRBV9 to TRBJ2-7, with no reliable assignment of the D segment. V loses 3 bases, J loses 1 base, and the germline ends lie 11 bases apart. According to the germline V gene, CDR1 reads SGDLS and CDR2 reads YYNGEE. The CDR3 holds 14 amino acids from the cysteine to the phenylalanine. The entry retains the CDR3 DNA only, 42 bases that are in frame from base 1.